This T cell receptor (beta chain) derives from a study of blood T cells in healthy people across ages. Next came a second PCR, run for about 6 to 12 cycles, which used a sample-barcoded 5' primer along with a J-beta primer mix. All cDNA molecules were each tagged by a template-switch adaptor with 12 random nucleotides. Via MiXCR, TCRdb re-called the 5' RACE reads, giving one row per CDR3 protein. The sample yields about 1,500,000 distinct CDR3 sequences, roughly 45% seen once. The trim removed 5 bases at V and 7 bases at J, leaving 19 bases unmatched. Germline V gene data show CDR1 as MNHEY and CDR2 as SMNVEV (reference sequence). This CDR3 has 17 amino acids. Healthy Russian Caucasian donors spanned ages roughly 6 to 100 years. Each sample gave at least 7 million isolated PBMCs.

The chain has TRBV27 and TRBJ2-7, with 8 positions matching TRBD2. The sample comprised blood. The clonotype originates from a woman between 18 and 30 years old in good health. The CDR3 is CASSGDSGKDPYNEQYF. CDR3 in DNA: TGTGCCAGCAGTGGGGATAGCGGGAAAGATCCCTACAATGAGCAGTACTTC.